This TCR beta chain was obtained from a study of blood T cells in healthy people across ages. A sample-barcoded 5' primer and a J-beta primer mix were used in a second PCR of roughly 7 to 11 cycles. TCRdb re-analysed the 5' RACE reads in MiXCR, keeping a single row per CDR3 protein. This table has about 1.4 million distinct CDR3 sequences, around 59% appearing once. This receptor was identified in a man between 18 and 35 years old in good health. The sequenced material came from blood.

The CDR3 protein is CASSLDRDWNEQYF. CDR3 nucleotides: TGTGCCAGCAGTTTGGACAGGGATTGGAACGAGCAGTACTTC. The chain employs TRBV7-2 and TRBJ2-4, with 8 positions matching TRBD1. The end of the DNA is better explained by TRBJ2-7, so the J call may be wrong. CDR1 SGHTA and CDR2 FQGNSA come from the germline V gene. There are 14 residues in the CDR3.